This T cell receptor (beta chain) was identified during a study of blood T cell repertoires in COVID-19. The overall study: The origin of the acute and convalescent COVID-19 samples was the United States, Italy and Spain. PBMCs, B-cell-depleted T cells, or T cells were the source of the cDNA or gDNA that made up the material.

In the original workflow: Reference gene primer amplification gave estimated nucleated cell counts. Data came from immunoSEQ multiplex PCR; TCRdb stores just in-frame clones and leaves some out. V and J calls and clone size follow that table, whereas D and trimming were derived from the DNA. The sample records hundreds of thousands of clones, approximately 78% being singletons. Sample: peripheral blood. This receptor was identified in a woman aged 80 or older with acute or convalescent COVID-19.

The CDR3 region is CASSYRLAGVNEQYF. CDR3 sequence (DNA): TGTGCCAGCAGTTACCGACTAGCGGGGGTTAACGAGCAGTACTTC. This sequence joins TRBV27 and TRBJ2-7; TRBD2 agrees at 12 bases. CDR1 MNHEY and CDR2 SMNVEV come from the germline V gene (reference sequence). CDR3 size: 15 residues. With 4 bases clipped from V and 5 bases from J, the junction kept 6 bases outside the gene matches.